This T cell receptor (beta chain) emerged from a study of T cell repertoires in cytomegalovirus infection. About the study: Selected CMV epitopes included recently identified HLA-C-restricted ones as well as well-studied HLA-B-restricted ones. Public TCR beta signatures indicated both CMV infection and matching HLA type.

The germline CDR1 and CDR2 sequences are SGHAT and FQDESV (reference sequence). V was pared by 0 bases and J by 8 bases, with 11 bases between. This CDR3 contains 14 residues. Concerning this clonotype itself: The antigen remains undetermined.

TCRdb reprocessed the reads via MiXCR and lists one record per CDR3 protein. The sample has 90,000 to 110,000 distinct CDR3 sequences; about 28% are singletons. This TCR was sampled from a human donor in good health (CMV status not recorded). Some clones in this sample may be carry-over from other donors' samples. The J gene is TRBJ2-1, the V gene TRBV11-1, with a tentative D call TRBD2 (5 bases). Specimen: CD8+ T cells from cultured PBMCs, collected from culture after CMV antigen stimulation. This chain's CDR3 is CASSLAWSSDEQFF. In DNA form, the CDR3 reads TGTGCCAGCAGCTTAGCATGGAGTAGCGATGAGCAGTTCTTC.